Presented here are 14 T cell receptor beta chains from one specimen sequenced in a study of T cell responses to AZD1222 COVID-19 vaccine (dated by TCRdb to the early 2020s). Reading the label with the study, this specimen's time point is: baseline before first vaccination. Receptor amplification or capture employed the immunoSEQ multiplex PCR assay. The immuneACCESS repertoire file appears here via TCRdb, limited to in-frame rearrangements. These files lack a portion of the clones; in checked studies, under half of the deficit traces to unresolved V genes, and the cause of the others is not known. Counted in this sample were some 150,000 clones; approximately 93% of them appeared once. The top ten clonotypes cover under 6.5% of the sample. Specimen: peripheral blood, collected on day 0 of AZD1222 vaccination. The receptors originated from an adult in good health.

CDR3 sequence (DNA): TGTGCCAGCAGTTCCTCGGGACTACTCTTAGATACGCAGTATTTT. Translating gives CASSSSGLLLDTQYF. This rearrangement joins TRBV6-5 to TRBJ2-3; TRBD2 agrees at 7 bases. Germline loops: CDR1 MNHEY, CDR2 SVGAGI. This CDR3 contains 15 residues. V gave up 4 bases and J gave up 5 bases; unmatched junction bases: 9.

CDR3 DNA: TGTGCCAGCAGCGCGACACTAGCGGGAGATGGTAATGAGCAGTTCTTC. Its translation is CASSATLAGDGNEQFF. The V call is TRBV5-4, the J call TRBJ2-1, with TRBD2 identical over 11 bases. Germline V gives CDR1 SGHNT, CDR2 YYREEE (reference sequence). The CDR3 extends over 16 amino acids. J lost 7 bases, V lost 4 bases, and 10 bases had no gene match.

The V call is TRBV4-1, the J call TRBJ2-1; no reliable D call. The CDR3 has 13 amino acids. Germline V gene sequence: CDR1 MGHRA, CDR2 YSYEKL. Trimming left V 3 bases short and J 7 bases short, with 10 bases between. The CDR3 nucleotides are TGCGCCAGCAGCCACTCGTCCCAGAATGAGCAGTTCTTC. Its protein is CASSHSSQNEQFF.

This chain connects TRBV7-2 to TRBJ2-7; TRBD1 aligns across 7 bases. The germline gives CDR1 SGHTA, CDR2 FQGNSA. V lost 7 bases and J lost 4; bases outside the gene matches: 10. The CDR3 is 14 amino acids. The CDR3 loop reads CASTVTGTFYEQYF. In DNA, the CDR3 is TGTGCCAGCACTGTGACAGGGACATTTTACGAGCAGTACTTC.

J is TRBJ1-1 and V is TRBV5-4; D remains ambiguous. The CDR3 covers 13 residues. The V end lost 4 bases, the J end lost 1 base, and 8 bases lay between the germline ends. The germline gives CDR1 SGHNT, CDR2 YYREEE (reference sequence). CDR3 coding DNA: TGTGCCAGCAGCCTAGACAAGAACACTGAAGCTTTCTTT. Its protein is CASSLDKNTEAFF.

This clone appeared a single time. The V call is TRBV28, the J call TRBJ1-1; D perhaps matches TRBD1 (6 bases). The CDR3 runs 15 residues. Germline values: CDR1 MDHEN, CDR2 SYDVKM. V dropped 3 bases and J dropped 0 bases, with 11 bases sitting between them. CDR3: CASSLYRALNTEAFF. The CDR3 DNA is TGTGCCAGCAGTTTGTACAGGGCCCTGAACACTGAAGCTTTCTTT. The full variable domain, its missing parts supplied by reference TRBV28 and TRBJ1-1, is DVKVTQSSRYLVKRTGEKVFLECVQDMDHENMFWYRQDPGLGLRLIYFSYDVKMKEKGDIPEGYSVSREKKERFSLILESASTNQTSMYLCASSLYRALNTEAFFGQGTRLTVV.

The table lists this clone with a count of one. This chain joins TRBV27 and TRBJ1-1; perhaps TRBD1 as D (5 bases). The CDR3 consists of 14 residues. Germline loops: CDR1 MNHEY, CDR2 SMNVEV (reference sequence). V shed 2 bases and J shed 4 bases, with 11 bases lying between them. This CDR3 is CASSLTSRGTEAFF. In DNA, the CDR3 is TGTGCCAGCAGTTTAACCTCGAGGGGCACTGAAGCTTTCTTT.

The rearrangement joins TRBV7-9 to TRBJ2-7; perhaps D is TRBD1 or TRBD2 (5 bases each). V shed 6 bases and J shed 3 bases, with 15 bases lying between them. The V gene's germline CDR1 is SEHNR and CDR2 FQNEAQ (reference sequence). CDR3 length equals 14 residues. The CDR3 reads CASSTTRDGYEQYF. In DNA form, the CDR3 reads TGTGCCAGCAGTACGACCCGGGACGGCTACGAGCAGTACTTC.

V usage is TRBV7-9 and J usage is TRBJ1-6; TRBD1 aligns across 8 bases. This CDR3 is built from 18 residues. Germline loops: CDR1 SEHNR, CDR2 FQNEAQ (reference sequence). V gave up 0 bases and J gave up 9 bases; unmatched junction bases: 13. The CDR3 here is CASSLAGVGQGKSSPLHF. In DNA, the CDR3 is TGTGCCAGCAGCTTAGCGGGGGTTGGACAGGGAAAGAGTTCACCCCTCCACTTT.

The CDR3 spells CASSRTWTGGVYGYTF. The CDR3 DNA reads as TGTGCCAGCAGCCGCACTTGGACAGGGGGCGTCTATGGCTACACCTTC. The V gene is TRBV3-1 (or the pseudogene TRBV3-2), the J gene TRBJ1-2, with TRBD1 identical over 11 bases. V was pared by 4 bases and J by 4 bases, with 8 bases of the junction left unmatched. Germline V gives CDR1 LGHDT, CDR2 YNNKEL (reference sequence). The CDR3 totals 16 residues.

The J gene is TRBJ2-7, the V gene TRBV11-2; D gene unclear. V was pared by 5 bases and J by 2 bases, with 10 bases between. This CDR3 contains 13 residues. Germline-derived CDR1 and CDR2 are SGHAT and FQNNGV. The CDR3: CASSLYDPYEQYF. CDR3 sequence (DNA): TGTGCCAGCAGCCTCTACGATCCCTACGAGCAGTACTTC.

This clone appeared a single time. The J gene is TRBJ1-5, the V gene TRBV4-2, with D possibly TRBD1 on 5 matching bases. V was cut by 2 bases and J by 5 bases, with 13 bases left in between. This CDR3 has 15 residues. The V gene's germline CDR1 is LGHNA and CDR2 YNFKEQ. The CDR3 sequence: CASSQTGTLDQPQHF. Here the CDR3 DNA reads TGTGCCAGCAGCCAAACCGGGACCCTCGATCAGCCCCAGCATTTT.

This rearrangement joins TRBV11-2 to TRBJ2-7, with D hard to call. The V end lost 1 base, the J end lost 2 bases, and 12 bases lay between the germline ends. This CDR3 has 15 amino acids. CDR1 and CDR2 from the germline V gene are SGHAT and FQNNGV. The CDR3 loop is CASSLGTILTYEQYF. CDR3 in DNA: TGTGCCAGCAGCTTAGGGACCATTCTAACCTACGAGCAGTACTTC.

The rearrangement joins TRBV19 to TRBJ2-1, with 9 bases fitting TRBD2. Germline V lookup: CDR1 LNHDA, CDR2 SQIVND (reference sequence). V lost 7 bases, J lost 6 bases, and 7 bases stayed unmatched. The CDR3 is made up of 14 amino acids. The CDR3 bases are TGTGCCAGTAATTCCCTAGCGGGGACCAATGAGCAGTTCTTC. Translated: CASNSLAGTNEQFF.